The source of this T cell receptor beta chain is a study of T cell repertoires in cytomegalovirus infection. For the study at large: Public signatures in TCR beta pointed to CMV infection and matching HLA type. Findings and caveats of the study: CMV carriers having the relevant HLA were flagged by cumulative public TCR beta family frequency. HLA-C-restricted CMV clonotypes gave the most frequent clonotype in two of eight donors.

This clonotype showed up many times. Antigen specificity is unknown. TCRdb ran MiXCR on the reads and lists one entry per CDR3 protein. The table records a few hundred thousand distinct CDR3 sequences, 12% to 15% of them present only once. Sample: PBMCs. The receptor was isolated from a human donor in good health (CMV status not recorded). Some clones in this sample may be carry-over from other donors' samples.

The CDR3 nucleotides read TGTGCCAGCAATCGACAGGGGACTAACTATGGCTACACCTTC. As protein: CASNRQGTNYGYTF. The chain has TRBV12-3 or TRBV12-4 and TRBJ1-2, with TRBD1 matching over 8 bases. The CDR3 is 14 amino acids. Germline trimming cut 7 bases from V and 0 bases from J; bases unmatched to any gene: 4.